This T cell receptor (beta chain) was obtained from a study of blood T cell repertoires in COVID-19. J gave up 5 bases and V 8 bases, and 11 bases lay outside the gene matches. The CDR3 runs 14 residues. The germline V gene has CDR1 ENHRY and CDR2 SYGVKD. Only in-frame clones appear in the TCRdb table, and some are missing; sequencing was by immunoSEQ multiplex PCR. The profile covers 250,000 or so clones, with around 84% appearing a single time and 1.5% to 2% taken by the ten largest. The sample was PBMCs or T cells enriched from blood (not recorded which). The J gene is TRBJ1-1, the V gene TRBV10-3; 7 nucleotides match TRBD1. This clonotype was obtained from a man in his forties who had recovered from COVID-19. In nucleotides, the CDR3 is TGTGCCATCGGGGGCCTAGGGGGCGAGACTGAAGCTTTCTTT. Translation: CAIGGLGGETEAFF.